What follows are 23 T cell receptor beta chains derived from one specimen sequenced in a study of T cells in Graves' hyperthyroidism and ophthalmopathy. RNA transcripts yielded amplified TCR beta CDR3 regions. TCR CDR3 regions were first amplified by RT-PCR with HTBI primers. TCRdb reanalysed the multiplex PCR reads using MiXCR and keeps one entry per CDR3 protein. The table shows under 250,000 distinct CDR3 sequences, with roughly 22% occurring only once. The sequencing input was blood. The receptors were sampled from a woman aged 40 to 50 with Graves' ophthalmopathy.

This clonotype was seen at least ten times. V is TRBV5-1 and J is TRBJ2-5; 9 bases agree with TRBD1. Trimming removed 4 bases from V and 2 bases from J; junction bases left unmatched: 6. CDR3 length equals 15 residues. Germline CDR1 SGHRS, CDR2 YFSETQ. CDR3 nucleotides: TGCGCCAGCAGCAGCCGGGACAGGGATCAAGAGACCCAGTACTTC. Translating gives CASSSRDRDQETQYF.

This clonotype was counted at least ten times. The J gene is TRBJ1-2, the V gene TRBV7-9; 9 bases are a match to TRBD1. The J segment lost 8 bases and the V segment lost 5 bases, leaving 9 bases of the junction unmatched. The germline V gene encodes CDR1 SEHNR and CDR2 FQNEAQ (reference sequence). The CDR3 length is 14 residues. In nucleotides, the CDR3 is TGTGCCAGCAGCCCCGGGACAGGGAGTGGCGGCTACACCTTC. Its translation: CASSPGTGSGGYTF.

V is TRBV12-3 or TRBV12-4 and J is TRBJ2-7; 12 nucleotides line up with TRBD2. The CDR3 has 15 amino acids. The V and J ends lost 3 bases and 3 bases, in that order; junction bases with no gene match: 3. For the CDR3, the DNA is TGTGCCAGCAGTTTGGGACTAGCGGGTCGCTACGAGCAGTACTTC. Translating it yields CASSLGLAGRYEQYF.

The sample holds many counts of this clonotype. This chain joins TRBV7-9 and TRBJ2-5; no clear D gene. V was pared by 5 bases and J by 5 bases, with 6 bases between. The germline V gene encodes CDR1 SEHNR and CDR2 FQNEAQ (reference sequence). The CDR3 spans 11 residues. In nucleotides, the CDR3 is TGTGCCAGCAGCCGAAGGGAGACCCAGTACTTC. Translated: CASSRRETQYF.

Concerning this clonotype: It is likely a read error, because the conserved phenylalanine at the end of the CDR3 is missing. The genes are TRBV28 and TRBJ2-7; D is perhaps TRBD2 (6 bases). V was clipped by 5 bases and J by 6 bases, with 23 bases between them. The CDR3 is 16 amino acids. Germline V gives CDR1 MDHEN, CDR2 SYDVKM. The CDR3 sequence: CASSPVGGNRSGEQYL. Written as DNA, the CDR3 is TGTGCCAGCAGTCCCGTGGGGGGAAATCGATCGGGCGAGCAGTACCTC.

At least ten counts were recorded for this clonotype. The chain carries TRBV7-3 and TRBJ2-7; 7 bases are shared with TRBD1. This CDR3 region has 18 residues. The V gene end was trimmed by 5 bases and the J gene end by 3 bases; junction bases not matched to a gene: 19. The germline V gene encodes CDR1 SGHTA and CDR2 FQGTGA. The CDR3 DNA reads TGTGCCAGCAGCGCTGGCCCGGCCTCGACAGGGCCGGTCTACGAGCAGTACTTC. This codes for CASSAGPASTGPVYEQYF. Full variable domain (remainder filled in from reference TRBV7-3 and TRBJ2-7): GAGVSQTPSNKVTEKGKYVELRCDPISGHTALYWYRQSLGQGPEFLIYFQGTGAADDSGLPNDRFFAVRPEGSVSTLKIQRTERGDSAVYLCASSAGPASTGPVYEQYFGPGTRLTVT.

In its sample, this clonotype was seen a few times. Germline and junction disagree at one end, which may indicate a read error. This chain links TRBV3-1 with TRBJ2-7; D is ambiguous. The CDR3 is made up of 13 amino acids. The germline V gene has CDR1 LGHDT and CDR2 YNNKEL (reference sequence). The CDR3 DNA is TGTGCCAGCAGCCAAGATCTAAAAACGCCAAGCTATTTC. The encoded protein is CASSQDLKTPSYF.

This clonotype was counted many times. The CDR3 region is CASSRVGAGEQYF. As DNA, the CDR3 is TGTGCCAGCAGTCGAGTGGGAGCTGGCGAGCAGTACTTC. V and J are TRBV7-9 and TRBJ2-7, with D possibly being TRBD2 (5 bases). Germline loops: CDR1 SEHNR, CDR2 FQNEAQ (reference sequence). V lost 6 bases and J 6 bases, leaving 15 bases between the germline ends. The CDR3 spans 13 residues.

V and J are TRBV12-3 or TRBV12-4 and TRBJ2-7; no clear D. Trimming took off 2 bases at V and 3 bases at J, with 8 bases between the two ends. This CDR3 is built from 13 residues. CDR3 nucleotides: TGTGCCAGCAGTTTACGCAACGGCTACGAGCAGTACTTC. This encodes CASSLRNGYEQYF.

This clonotype was observed at least ten times. V usage is TRBV12-3 or TRBV12-4 and J usage is TRBJ2-3, with a tentative D call TRBD1 (6 bases). This CDR3 has 16 amino acids. Trimming stripped 5 bases from V and 2 bases from J, with 17 bases between. CDR3 region: CASSPDRTTHTDTQYF. The CDR3 coding sequence is TGTGCCAGCAGTCCCGACAGGACCACACACACAGATACGCAGTATTTT.

Ten or more counts support this clonotype. The chain uses TRBV6-2 or TRBV6-3 and TRBJ2-2; 9 bases agree with TRBD2. This CDR3 comprises 18 residues. Unmatched junction bases numbered 15, after V lost 5 bases and J lost 5 bases. The germline V gene encodes CDR1 MNHEY and CDR2 SVGEGT. For the CDR3, the DNA is TGTGCCAGCAGTCCTGGATTTAGGCGGGAGGGACGAACCGGGGAGCTGTTTTTT. Its protein product is CASSPGFRREGRTGELFF.

The table lists this clonotype with many counts. The chain uses TRBV7-9 and TRBJ1-2, with D possibly TRBD1 on 5 matching bases. Looked up from germline, CDR1 is SEHNR and CDR2 is FQNEAQ (reference sequence). V dropped 5 bases and J dropped 8 bases, with 15 bases sitting between them. The CDR3 runs to 13 residues. The CDR3 is CASSPEGAGGYTF. In DNA form, the CDR3 reads TGTGCCAGCAGCCCAGAAGGGGCGGGGGGCTACACCTTC.

This clonotype was observed many times. The V gene is TRBV6-1, the J gene TRBJ1-1; D not certain. V was cut by 3 bases and J by 4 bases, with 6 bases left in between. CDR1 and CDR2 from the germline V gene are MNHNS and SASEGT. CDR3 size: 12 residues. Here the CDR3 reads CASSDTATEAFF. For the CDR3, the DNA is TGTGCCAGCAGTGATACAGCCACTGAAGCTTTCTTT.

V usage is TRBV6-1 and J usage is TRBJ2-5; 7 bases map to TRBD2. This CDR3 has 16 residues. After removal of 6 bases from V and 2 bases from J, the junction contained 12 bases not matched to a gene. CDR1 and CDR2 from the germline V gene are MNHNS and SASEGT. CDR3 protein: CASRGGKLAVQETQYF. The CDR3, as DNA: TGTGCCAGCAGGGGAGGGAAGCTAGCGGTACAAGAGACCCAGTACTTC.

This clonotype was picked up many times. This sequence joins TRBV9 and TRBJ2-2; TRBD1 might be the D (5 bases). Trimming pared 4 bases from V and 5 bases from J, leaving 12 bases between. This CDR3 spans 14 amino acids. The germline V gene encodes CDR1 SGDLS and CDR2 YYNGEE. The CDR3 nucleotides are TGTGCCAGCAGCCAGACAGCCCGAACCGGGGAGCTGTTTTTT. Its protein product is CASSQTARTGELFF.

This clonotype was observed at least ten times. The gene calls are TRBV5-1 and TRBJ2-5; D might be TRBD2 (6 bases). Deletions cut 0 bases from V and 4 bases from J, with 13 bases between. Germline CDR1 SGHRS, CDR2 YFSETQ. This CDR3 is 15 amino acids long. The CDR3 region is CASSLVGSGGETQYF. For the CDR3, the DNA is TGCGCCAGCAGCTTGGTCGGGAGTGGGGGAGAGACCCAGTACTTC.

This clonotype was seen many times. This CDR3 is CASSISDRGDYEQYF. The CDR3 coding sequence is TGTGCCAGTAGTATTTCGGACAGGGGGGACTACGAGCAGTACTTC. The V gene is TRBV19, the J gene TRBJ2-7; TRBD1 matches at 10 bases. Unmatched junction bases numbered 5, after V lost 3 bases and J lost 3 bases. The CDR3 is 15 residues long. The germline V gene encodes CDR1 LNHDA and CDR2 SQIVND (reference sequence).

Worth noting for this clonotype: One end of the junction is discordant with germline, which a read error may explain. V is TRBV6-1 and J is TRBJ1-2; unclear D gene. CDR1 and CDR2 from the germline V gene are MNHNS and SASEGT. This CDR3 spans 12 amino acids. The CDR3 sequence is CASTALKYGYSF. The CDR3 region has the DNA TGTGCCAGCACTGCCTTGAAGTATGGCTACAGCTTC.

This clonotype has a count of ten or more. This chain links TRBV30 with TRBJ1-1, with TRBD1 as a possible D gene (6 bases). The V gene's germline CDR1 is GTSNPN and CDR2 SVGIG (reference sequence). V lost 4 bases, J lost 3 bases, and 15 bases lay in between. The CDR3 contains 14 residues. DNA for the CDR3: TGTGCCTGGATAAAGGATCGGACAGACACTGAAGCTTTCTTT. This codes for CAWIKDRTDTEAFF.

This clonotype was picked up many times. The V gene is TRBV28, the J gene TRBJ2-7; 15 nucleotides match TRBD2. Trimming at V came to 5 bases and at J to 5 bases, leaving 4 bases not matched to a gene. CDR1 MDHEN and CDR2 SYDVKM come from the germline V gene. This CDR3 comprises 15 residues. DNA for the CDR3: TGTGCCAGCAGTGGACTAGCGGGAGGGCCCAACGAGCAGTACTTC. This codes for CASSGLAGGPNEQYF. The full variable domain, its missing parts supplied by reference TRBV28 and TRBJ2-7, is DVKVTQSSRYLVKRTGEKVFLECVQDMDHENMFWYRQDPGLGLRLIYFSYDVKMKEKGDIPEGYSVSREKKERFSLILESASTNQTSMYLCASSGLAGGPNEQYFGPGTRLTVT.

The chain uses TRBV28 and TRBJ2-7, with a tentative D call TRBD1 (6 bases). Germline values: CDR1 MDHEN, CDR2 SYDVKM. V lost 3 bases and J lost 9, with 15 bases in between. The CDR3 totals 13 residues. CDR3 in DNA: TGTGCCAGCAGTTTGGAAGGGGGTGGATGGCAGTACTTC. Translated, it gives CASSLEGGGWQYF. The full variable domain, with the rest looked up from reference TRBV28 and TRBJ2-7, is DVKVTQSSRYLVKRTGEKVFLECVQDMDHENMFWYRQDPGLGLRLIYFSYDVKMKEKGDIPEGYSVSREKKERFSLILESASTNQTSMYLCASSLEGGGWQYFGPGTRLTVT.

This clonotype appeared a few times. V usage is TRBV7-8 and J usage is TRBJ2-5; 7 bases line up with TRBD2. Germline V gene sequence: CDR1 SGHVS, CDR2 FQNEAQ. CDR3 length equals 15 residues. V was clipped by 1 base and J by 1 base; unmatched bases: 3. CDR3 amino acids: CASSLGGLRQETQYF. Written as DNA, the CDR3 is TGTGCCAGCAGCTTAGGGGGACTACGCCAAGAGACCCAGTACTTC.

This rearrangement joins TRBV11-3 to TRBJ2-2; 7 nucleotides agree with TRBD2. This CDR3 spans 14 amino acids. With 10 bases clipped from V and 7 bases from J, the junction kept 12 bases outside the gene matches. Germline V gene sequence: CDR1 SGHNT, CDR2 YENEEA. CDR3 sequence: CATRQWEGNGELFF. The DNA of the CDR3 is TGTGCCACCCGGCAGTGGGAGGGCAACGGGGAGCTGTTTTTT.